This T cell receptor (beta chain) was observed in a study of T cells after yellow fever vaccination. 5'RACE template switching generated TCR cDNA, adding a universal primer site and UMIs. A single record per CDR3 protein comes from TCRdb applying MiXCR to the 5' RACE reads. This table holds some 120,000 distinct CDR3 sequences, about 8.8% found once. The CDR3 is made up of 13 amino acids. The V end lost 3 bases, the J end lost 5 bases, and 9 bases lay between the germline ends. The rearrangement joins TRBV12-3 or TRBV12-4 to TRBJ2-3; a possible D gene is TRBD1 (6 bases). The clonotype comes from a man between 18 and 35 years old who received the YFV17D yellow fever vaccine. The sequenced sample was CD8+ T cells sorted from PBMCs, obtained on the day of the yellow fever booster vaccination. In DNA, the CDR3 is TGTGCCAGCAGTTTGGCAGGGGAAGATACGCAGTATTTT. Encoded protein: CASSLAGEDTQYF.